What follows is one T cell receptor beta chain and its context. Per the germline V gene, CDR1 is ENHRY and CDR2 is SYGVKD. There are 16 residues in the CDR3. With 4 bases removed from V and 1 base from J, the gap between germline ends came to 16 bases. This sample was included in a study of T cell changes during pregnancy in multiple sclerosis. TCRdb's table, derived via immunoSEQ multiplex PCR, lists solely in-frame clones and lacks some. Of 80,000 or so clones in the sample, about 92% were seen once. Sample: peripheral blood, taken before pregnancy. The J gene is TRBJ1-1, the V gene TRBV10-3; maybe TRBD1 (5 bases). This TCR was recovered from a female donor with multiple sclerosis, enrolled in a pregnancy study. The CDR3 spells CAISVTITGTNTEAFF. The CDR3 region has the DNA TGTGCCATCAGTGTGACCATTACAGGAACGAACACTGAAGCTTTCTTT.